This entry concerns a single TCR beta chain. The target of this receptor is not known. Base qualities are not provided; no much larger clone lies one nucleotide away. These data are taken from a study of CD8+CD57+ T cells in acquired aplastic anemia (dated by TCRdb to the late 2010s). General notes on the study: On average, sorted CD4+ and CD8+ cells yielded around 3.5 ug of extracted DNA, with a range of roughly 0.18 to 30 ug. Study-wide conclusions, independent of this receptor: Around 30 CD8+ CDR3 sequences were shared between patients and controls but appeared highly expressed in patients and within their immunodominant clones. CD8+ Simpson's diversity did not differ significantly between patients and healthy controls (P=0.060).

At the junction V is shortened by 4 bases and J by 3 bases, with 10 bases in between. The CDR3 measures 13 amino acids from cysteine to phenylalanine. The retained sequence is limited to the CDR3, 39 bases, with the frame set at the first base. The germline V gene (reference sequence) specifies LNHDA as CDR1 and SQIVND as CDR2. Profiling of TCR beta VDJ combinations and CDR3 sequences used genomic DNA as the template. An Illumina HiSeq 2000 was the platform used for TCR repertoire sequencing. The authors' pipeline ran thus. TRBV/TRBJ rearrangement plots, CDR3 size and DJ length profiles, and Simpson's diversity index were used to evaluate the repertoires. The most abundant DNA sequence in the deep sequencing data was taken as the immunodominant clone. CDR3 amino acid sequences were screened for sharing across subjects and were compared with published repertoires and the VDJdb database. In-frame beta chains were kept once TCRdb had trimmed the public reads at Q25 with fastp and called clones with MiXCR. Under each unique CDR3 protein, matching rows form one entry showing the most common genes and DNA. TCRdb assigned the V and J calls; the authors' analysis was not used. Present in this sample are about 190,000 distinct CDR3 sequences, over 60% of which were seen just once. The ten biggest clones cover just over 45% of the sample.

In this study, sorted CD4+ and CD8+ T cells from the blood of healthy subjects and of severe aplastic anemia patients had their TCR repertoires deep-sequenced. Ficoll-Paque density gradient centrifugation was used to isolate peripheral blood mononuclear cells. Before DNA extraction, CD4+ and CD8+ T cells were sorted by FACS or by magnetic beads. Sequenced sample: sorted CD4+, CD8+, or CD8+CD57+ T cells (not recorded which) from PBMCs. The receptor chain draws on TRBV19 and TRBJ2-7; the D gene lacks a confident call. The source is a human donor with severe aplastic anemia or a healthy control (not recorded which). Read as DNA, the sequence is TGTGCCAGTAGTACTGGTCTCGGCTACGAGCAGTACTTC. Its product reads: CASSTGLGYEQYF.